Presented here are 18 T cell receptor beta chains from one specimen sequenced in a study of shared clonotypes between healthy human individuals. Clones were sequenced by immunoSEQ multiplex PCR, and TCRdb holds only the in-frame ones, with some missing. The sample records some 490,000 clones, around 85% being singletons. The sequencing sample was made of PBMCs. The receptors here all came from a woman aged 40 to 50 in good health. Some clones in this sample may be carry-over from other donors' samples.

This clone was detected only a few times. The J gene is TRBJ2-7, the V gene TRBV28; unclear D gene. Per germline, CDR1 MDHEN and CDR2 SYDVKM. The V and J ends lost 4 bases and 3 bases respectively, with 7 bases between them. This CDR3 spans 12 amino acids. The DNA for the CDR3 is TGTGCCAGCAGTTCGACAATCTACGAGCAGTACTTC. It is translated as CASSSTIYEQYF.

Details on this clone: Other nucleotide sequences in the sample specify the same CDR3. The chain links TRBV11-3 to TRBJ2-1; D may be TRBD1 (6 bases). The V and J ends lost 5 bases and 5 bases respectively, with 10 bases between them. CDR1 SGHNT and CDR2 YENEEA come from the germline V gene. This CDR3 comprises 13 residues. This CDR3 reads CASSPTGNNEQFF. DNA for the CDR3: TGTGCCAGCAGCCCCACAGGGAACAATGAGCAGTTCTTC.

This clone was seen a single time. This likely came from a read error, as a far larger clone is one base away. Other DNA sequences of this sample code for an identical CDR3. The chain is built from TRBV28 and TRBJ1-1; D gene ambiguous. Germline V CDR1 and CDR2: MDHEN, SYDVKM. The CDR3 runs to 13 residues. This chain's CDR3 is CASSSGFDTEAFF. CDR3 nucleotide sequence: TGTGCCAGCAGTTCCGGGTTTGACACCGAAGCTTTCTTT. Based on the CDR3 plus reference TRBV28 and TRBJ1-1, the full variable domain is DVKVTQSSRYLVKRTGEKVFLECVQDMDHENMFWYRQDPGLGLRLIYFSYDVKMKEKGDIPEGYSVSREKKERFSLILESASTNQTSMYLCASSSGFDTEAFFGQGTRLTVV.

The chain is built from TRBV7-9 and TRBJ1-1, with D possibly TRBD1 on 5 matching bases. Trimming stripped 1 base from V and 3 bases from J, with 12 bases between. The CDR3 is 15 amino acids. CDR1 is SEHNR and CDR2 is FQNEAQ in the germline V gene (reference sequence). CDR3 protein: CASSLEGLGHTEAFF. The CDR3 bases are TGTGCCAGCAGCTTAGAGGGGCTTGGTCACACTGAAGCTTTCTTT.

Concerning this clone: This sequence is one base from a far larger clone and is likely a read error. The chain uses TRBV29-1 and TRBJ2-7; D ambiguous. This CDR3 spans 12 amino acids. Trimming took 4 bases from V and 1 from J, leaving 8 bases between them. The germline V gene encodes CDR1 SQVTM and CDR2 ANQGSEA. Here the CDR3 reads CSVVGRSYEQYF. CDR3 nucleotide sequence: TGCAGCGTTGTAGGCAGATCCTACGAGCAGTACTTC.

The chain couples TRBV18 to TRBJ1-1; perhaps TRBD1 as D (5 bases). The V gene lost 3 bases and the J gene lost 1 base, with 12 bases spanning the gap. Germline V gene data show CDR1 as KGHSH and CDR2 as LQKENI. CDR3 length equals 15 residues. The CDR3 DNA is TGTGCCAGCTCACCTGTACGGGGCACGAACACTGAAGCTTTCTTT. Encoded protein: CASSPVRGTNTEAFF.

As concerns this clone: Just one base apart from a much larger clone, this may be a read error. Other DNA sequences in this specimen translate into the identical CDR3. CDR3 loop: CASSLDSNQPQHF. Written as DNA, the CDR3 is TGTGCCAGCAGTTTGGATAGCAATCAGCCCCAGCATTTT. V is TRBV28 and J is TRBJ1-5; D call uncertain. CDR3 length: 13 residues. V was cut by 3 bases and J by 0 bases, with 3 bases left in between. Germline V gene sequence: CDR1 MDHEN, CDR2 SYDVKM.

The chain joins TRBV5-1 to TRBJ2-7; 10 bases agree with TRBD2. Germline-derived CDR1 and CDR2 are SGHRS and YFSETQ. The CDR3 totals 17 residues. With 4 bases clipped from V and 1 base from J, the junction kept 11 bases outside the gene matches. The CDR3 protein is CASSPRGLAASSYEQYF. The CDR3 bases are TGCGCCAGCAGCCCCCGAGGACTAGCGGCCTCATCCTACGAGCAGTACTTC.

This clone was seen more than once but under ten times. V and J are TRBV28 and TRBJ1-1; 9 bases map to TRBD1. CDR3 length: 16 amino acids. Trimming took 5 bases from V and 7 from J; bases not matched to a gene: 14. Germline V gene lookup returns CDR1 MDHEN and CDR2 SYDVKM. The CDR3: CASSPAGTGLRGEAFF. CDR3 bases: TGTGCCAGCAGTCCCGCCGGGACAGGGTTGAGGGGTGAAGCTTTCTTT.

The chain links TRBV10-2 to TRBJ1-1; D call uncertain. V gave up 6 bases and J gave up 4 bases, with 6 bases separating them. The germline CDR1 and CDR2 sequences are WSHSY and SAAADI. This CDR3 contains 11 residues. The CDR3 is CASRRGTEAFF. In DNA form, the CDR3 reads TGCGCCAGCAGGAGAGGCACTGAAGCTTTCTTT.

Worth noting for this clone: A far larger clone is off by one base, so a read error is likely. The genes are TRBV10-3 and TRBJ1-1, with D hard to call. Trimming left V 2 bases short and J 4 bases short, with 8 bases between. This CDR3 spans 13 amino acids. The germline V gene has CDR1 ENHRY and CDR2 SYGVKD. The CDR3 is CAISETQSTEAFF. CDR3 bases: TGTGCCATCAGTGAGACGCAGAGCACTGAAGCTTTCTTT.

The rearrangement links TRBV18 to TRBJ2-5, with TRBD1 matching over 9 bases. J was trimmed by 6 bases and V by 2 bases; bases with no gene match: 10. From germline, CDR1 is KGHSH and CDR2 LQKENI. The CDR3 contains 16 residues. Written as DNA, the CDR3 is TGTGCCAGCTCACCAACCGGACAGGGGTTAACGCAGACCCAGTACTTC. Translating it yields CASSPTGQGLTQTQYF.

In regard to this clone: A single base is all that separates this from a far larger clone, so a read error is likely. In the same sample, other DNA sequences code for this CDR3. The chain employs TRBV6-4 and TRBJ2-2; 7 nucleotides agree with TRBD2. Germline loops: CDR1 MRHNA, CDR2 SNTAGT. This CDR3 has 16 amino acids. V was clipped by 7 bases and J by 8 bases; unmatched bases: 16. CDR3 DNA: TGTGCCAGCAACCAAGAGGCGGGAGCGGGCACTGGGGAGCTGTTTTTT. Translation gives CASNQEAGAGTGELFF.

Comments on this clone: This likely stems from a read error, as it lies one base from a far larger clone. Distinct nucleotide sequences in the sample also encode this CDR3. This chain links TRBV30 with TRBJ1-3; a weak D match, TRBD1 (6 bases). This CDR3 contains 15 residues. Germline V gene sequence: CDR1 GTSNPN, CDR2 SVGIG (reference sequence). In DNA, the CDR3 is TGTGCATGGAGTGCGGACAGACATTCTGGAAACACCATATATTTT. Encoded protein: CAWSADRHSGNTIYF.

The rearrangement joins TRBV29-1 to TRBJ1-1, with a possible D match to TRBD1 (6 bases). The germline V gene encodes CDR1 SQVTM and CDR2 ANQGSEA. V was clipped by 4 bases and J by 2 bases, with 11 bases between them. The CDR3 totals 13 residues. The CDR3 region is CSVGGDTNTEAFF. In DNA form, the CDR3 reads TGCAGCGTTGGAGGGGACACCAACACTGAAGCTTTCTTT. Variable domain in full (rest from reference TRBV29-1 and TRBJ1-1): SAVISQKPSRDICQRGTSLTIQCQVDSQVTMMFWYRQQPGQSLTLIATANQGSEATYESGFVIDKFPISRPNLTFSTLTVSNMSPEDSSIYLCSVGGDTNTEAFFGQGTRLTVV.

This clone was seen once. A far bigger clonotype differs at one base, so this is likely a read error. The chain couples TRBV5-1 to TRBJ1-5; D remains unclear. Germline V lookup: CDR1 SGHRS, CDR2 YFSETQ. The CDR3 consists of 13 residues. CDR3 coding DNA: TGCGCCAACAGCTTGGACCCCAATCAGCCCCAGCATTTT. Translated, it gives CANSLDPNQPQHF.

This clone was seen a handful of times. A single base is all that separates this from a far larger clone, so a read error is likely. The chain couples TRBV30 to TRBJ1-1; D unclear. Germline-derived CDR1 and CDR2 are GTSNPN and SVGIG (reference sequence). The CDR3 loop spans 15 amino acids. V was trimmed by 0 bases and J by 1 base, leaving 12 bases between them. The CDR3 is CAWSVLPYQNTEAFF. DNA for the CDR3: TGTGCCTGGAGTGTACTACCATACCAGAACACTGAAGCTTTCTTT.

In this sample, this clone turned up a few times. The chain combines TRBV5-1 with TRBJ2-1; D gene uncertain. Trimming shortened V by 0 bases and J by 6 bases, and 7 bases separated the two germline ends. This CDR3 contains 13 residues. The germline CDR1 and CDR2 sequences are SGHRS and YFSETQ. The CDR3 DNA is TGCGCCAGCAGCTTGGCCGGTGTCAATGAGCAGTTCTTC. Amino acid sequence: CASSLAGVNEQFF.